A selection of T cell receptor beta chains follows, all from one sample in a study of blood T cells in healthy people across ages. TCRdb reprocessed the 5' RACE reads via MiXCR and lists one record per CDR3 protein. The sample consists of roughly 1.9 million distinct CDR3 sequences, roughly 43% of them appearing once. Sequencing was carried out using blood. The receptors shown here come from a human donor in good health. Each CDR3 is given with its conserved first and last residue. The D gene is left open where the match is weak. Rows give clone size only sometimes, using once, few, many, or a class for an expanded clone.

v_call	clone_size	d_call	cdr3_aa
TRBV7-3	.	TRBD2	CASSLHAGESSYNEQFF
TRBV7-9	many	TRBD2	CASSHGTSGYEQYF
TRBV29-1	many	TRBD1	CSAYRQGYYEQYF
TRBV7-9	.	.	CASSLEEGDNSPLHF
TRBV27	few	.	CASSFGGRGQPQHF
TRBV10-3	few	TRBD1	CAIAGQGTSYPYNEQFF
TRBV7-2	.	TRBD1	CASSLGTGIADTQYF
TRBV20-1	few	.	CSARDSGDSPLHF
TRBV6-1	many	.	CASSRNSVRRIATPLHF
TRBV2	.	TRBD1	CASSLQGKGQPQHF
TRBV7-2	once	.	CASRTPRGASTQYF
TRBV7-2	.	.	CASSLDVGNSPLHF
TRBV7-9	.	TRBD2	CASSLGLAGGCNEQFF
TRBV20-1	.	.	CSARGYSEGGHTF
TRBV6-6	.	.	CASRDNPAEETQYF
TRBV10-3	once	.	CAISSTDRQETQYF
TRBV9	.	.	CASSTQPAAGHSTDTQYF
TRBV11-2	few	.	CASSFETDTQYF
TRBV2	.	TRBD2	CASGRLSSGGYEQYF
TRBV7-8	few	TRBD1	CASSSPGRQGRASNQPQHF
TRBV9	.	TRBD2	CASSTSGGNQETQYF
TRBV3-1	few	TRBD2	CASSQVAGIPTYEQYF
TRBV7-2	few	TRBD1	CASSLNRGLETQYF
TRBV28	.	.	CASSSPGQSYEKLFF
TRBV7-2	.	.	CASSLVIWGRDNSPLHF
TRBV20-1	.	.	CSASFDRQPETQYF
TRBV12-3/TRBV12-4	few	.	CASSPGPQPQHF
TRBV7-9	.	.	CASRRSRSLTAETQYF
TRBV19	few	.	CASSILATSTDTQYF